The 29 T cell receptor beta chains below all came from one sample that was sequenced in a study of T cell responses to AZD1222 COVID-19 vaccine. TCRdb keeps only in-frame clones here, not all; method: immunoSEQ multiplex PCR. The sample has around 150,000 clones, 94% seen once. Sequencing used peripheral blood, obtained 28 days after the second AZD1222 dose. The source of these receptors is an adult who received the AZD1222 COVID-19 vaccine.

The rearrangement joins TRBV19 to TRBJ1-1; 8 positions match TRBD1. V was pared by 3 bases and J by 3 bases, with 6 bases of the junction left unmatched. The CDR3 totals 15 residues. The germline gives CDR1 LNHDA, CDR2 SQIVND (reference sequence). CDR3 coding DNA: TGTGCCAGTAGTATTCCGCAGGGGGCGCACACTGAAGCTTTCTTT. As protein: CASSIPQGAHTEAFF.

V is TRBV6-1 and J is TRBJ1-2; TRBD1 agrees at 8 bases. The CDR3 has 15 amino acids. The germline V gene encodes CDR1 MNHNS and CDR2 SASEGT. The trim removed 0 bases at V and 4 bases at J, leaving 4 bases unmatched. Written as DNA, the CDR3 is TGTGCCAGCAGTGAAGCACTGACAGGGGTCTATGGCTACACCTTC. It specifies CASSEALTGVYGYTF.

This clone appeared a single time. The chain employs TRBV4-1 and TRBJ2-7, with 7 bases lining up with TRBD2. Looked up from germline, CDR1 is MGHRA and CDR2 is YSYEKL. This CDR3 spans 17 amino acids. V was pared by 0 bases and J by 2 bases, with 10 bases of the junction left unmatched. The CDR3 nucleotides read TGCGCCAGCAGCCAAGAGGATGTGCGGGAGACAACCTACGAGCAGTACTTC. Encoded protein: CASSQEDVRETTYEQYF.

The rearrangement uses TRBV29-1 and TRBJ2-7, with a tentative D call TRBD1 (5 bases). The CDR3 contains 14 residues. Trimming took off 5 bases at V and 0 bases at J, with 14 bases between the two ends. Germline V gene sequence: CDR1 SQVTM, CDR2 ANQGSEA. The CDR3 here is CSVYGQGFSYEQYF. In DNA, the CDR3 is TGCAGCGTTTATGGGCAGGGCTTCTCCTACGAGCAGTACTTC.

The V call is TRBV28, the J call TRBJ2-7, with TRBD1 identical over 9 bases. V dropped 4 bases and J dropped 6; count of bases not matched to a gene: 7. Germline V gene data show CDR1 as MDHEN and CDR2 as SYDVKM. The CDR3 runs 14 residues. DNA of the CDR3: TGTGCCAGCAGTTCCCGGGACAGGGATACCGAGCAGTACTTC. Its translation: CASSSRDRDTEQYF.

This chain uses TRBV19 with TRBJ2-6; TRBD1 or TRBD2 may be the D gene (5 bases each). The CDR3 is 17 amino acids. Trimming stripped 4 bases from V and 1 base from J, with 14 bases between. The germline gives CDR1 LNHDA, CDR2 SQIVND (reference sequence). CDR3 nucleotides: TGTGCCAGTAGTAAAGGGGCCGGGAAGTCTGGGGCCAACGTCCTGACTTTC. This codes for CASSKGAGKSGANVLTF.

This clone was observed a single time. V and J are TRBV28 and TRBJ1-1; D perhaps matches TRBD1 (5 bases). This CDR3 comprises 13 residues. The germline V gene has CDR1 MDHEN and CDR2 SYDVKM. V lost 1 base and J 7 bases, leaving 10 bases between the germline ends. The CDR3 DNA sequence: TGTGCCAGCAGTTTATTAGGACAACTTGAAGCTTTCTTT. Residues: CASSLLGQLEAFF.

This chain's CDR3 is CASSLFPGQETQYF. CDR3 DNA sequence: TGTGCCAGCAGCCTCTTCCCGGGCCAAGAGACCCAGTACTTC. The chain couples TRBV11-2 to TRBJ2-5; D uncertain. The germline CDR1 and CDR2 sequences are SGHAT and FQNNGV. This CDR3 is built from 14 residues. V lost 5 bases to trimming and J lost 1 base, with 11 bases between them.

The V gene is TRBV2, the J gene TRBJ1-5, with TRBD1 matching over 7 bases. Germline CDR1 reads SNHLY; CDR2 reads FYNNEI. V trimming: 5 bases; J trimming: 5 bases; junction bases outside the gene matches: 6. CDR3 length equals 14 residues. This CDR3 is CASSTQGGDQPQHF. The CDR3 DNA reads TGTGCCAGCAGTACCCAGGGGGGGGATCAGCCCCAGCATTTT. The full variable domain, its missing parts supplied by reference TRBV2 and TRBJ1-5, is EPEVTQTPSHQVTQMGQEVILRCVPISNHLYFYWYRQILGQKVEFLVSFYNNEISEKSEIFDDQFSVERPDGSNFTLKIRSTKLEDSAMYFCASSTQGGDQPQHFGDGTRLSIL.

The chain uses TRBV7-2 and TRBJ1-4; D is ambiguous. V shed 2 bases and J shed 8 bases, with 15 bases lying between them. Germline-derived CDR1 and CDR2 are SGHTA and FQGNSA. The length of the CDR3 is 15 residues. CDR3 DNA: TGTGCCAGCAGCTTAAGACCAGGACTTCGCGAAAAACTGTTTTTT. It specifies CASSLRPGLREKLFF.

J is TRBJ2-7 and V is TRBV27; 10 bases are a match to TRBD2. The CDR3 is 16 residues long. V lost 3 bases, J lost 6 bases, and 11 bases stayed unmatched. Germline CDR1 is MNHEY and CDR2 is SMNVEV (reference sequence). The CDR3 loop is CASSFGAPSGRAEQYF. The CDR3 DNA reads as TGTGCCAGCAGTTTCGGTGCGCCGAGCGGGAGGGCCGAGCAGTACTTC.

The rearrangement joins TRBV9 to TRBJ2-3; tentative D call: TRBD2 (5 bases). Per germline, CDR1 SGDLS and CDR2 YYNGEE. V was cut by 0 bases and J by 0 bases, with 17 bases left in between. The CDR3 is made up of 18 amino acids. The CDR3 sequence is CASSVDTGSAPSTDTQYF. CDR3 DNA: TGTGCCAGCAGCGTAGACACGGGAAGTGCCCCTAGCACAGATACGCAGTATTTT.

The rearrangement links TRBV3-1 (or the pseudogene TRBV3-2) to TRBJ2-1; 9 bases agree with TRBD2. Germline V gene sequence: CDR1 LGHDT, CDR2 YNNKEL (reference sequence). This CDR3 comprises 16 residues. V lost 4 bases and J lost 3; bases outside the gene matches: 7. CDR3 DNA sequence: TGTGCCAGCAGCCCGGAGAGTAGCGGGAGCTACAATGAGCAGTTCTTC. Translation gives CASSPESSGSYNEQFF.

The chain links TRBV4-1 to TRBJ2-1; 11 bases line up with TRBD2. The trim removed 5 bases at V and 7 bases at J, leaving 10 bases unmatched. Germline-derived CDR1 and CDR2 are MGHRA and YSYEKL. This CDR3 comprises 16 residues. CDR3 sequence reads: CASSTRTSGPLNEQFF. The CDR3 DNA sequence: TGCGCCAGCAGCACTCGGACTAGCGGGCCATTAAATGAGCAGTTCTTC.

This chain's CDR3 is CASSPATTSYNEQFF. The CDR3 DNA reads TGTGCCAGCAGTCCTGCGACTACCTCCTACAATGAGCAGTTCTTC. The chain recombines TRBV27 with TRBJ2-1, with TRBD2 as a possible D gene (5 bases). The CDR3 consists of 15 residues. Germline CDR1 reads MNHEY; CDR2 reads SMNVEV (reference sequence). V was clipped by 5 bases and J by 0 bases, with 11 bases between them.

The chain has TRBV5-8 and TRBJ1-5; 9 bases are a match to TRBD1. The CDR3 totals 17 residues. V lost 0 bases, J lost 0 bases, and 4 bases stayed unmatched. The germline gives CDR1 SGHTS, CDR2 YDEGEE. The CDR3 DNA sequence: TGTGCCAGCAGCTTGGTGGGGACAGGGCGTAGCAATCAGCCCCAGCATTTT. Protein sequence: CASSLVGTGRSNQPQHF.

This chain uses TRBV4-1 with TRBJ1-1; D is unresolved. The CDR3 consists of 15 residues. Germline loops: CDR1 MGHRA, CDR2 YSYEKL. Trimming removed 0 bases from V and 0 bases from J, with 8 bases in between. CDR3 DNA: TGCGCCAGCAGCCAAGATCGAGGCATGAACACTGAAGCTTTCTTT. Translation gives CASSQDRGMNTEAFF.

The chain has TRBV3-1 (or the pseudogene TRBV3-2) and TRBJ2-7, with no clear D. V dropped 0 bases and J dropped 1 base, with 10 bases sitting between them. The germline V gene has CDR1 LGHDT and CDR2 YNNKEL (reference sequence). The CDR3 has 15 residues. The CDR3 sequence is CASSQEATGSYEQYF. As DNA, the CDR3 is TGTGCCAGCAGCCAAGAGGCTACCGGGTCCTACGAGCAGTACTTC.

This sequence joins TRBV5-1 and TRBJ2-1; 10 bases match TRBD2. CDR3 size: 19 residues. The ends lost 4 bases at V and 5 bases at J; junction bases unmatched: 18. In germline, CDR1 is SGHRS, CDR2 YFSETQ. The CDR3 here is CASSRTGWLVAGGDNEQFF. DNA for the CDR3: TGCGCCAGCAGCCGGACAGGATGGCTGGTAGCGGGGGGTGACAATGAGCAGTTCTTC.

The rearrangement joins TRBV19 to TRBJ2-7, with D possibly TRBD1 on 5 matching bases. Germline values: CDR1 LNHDA, CDR2 SQIVND (reference sequence). Trimming removed 1 base at V and 2 bases at J, with 12 bases between. The CDR3 sequence is 15 residues long. CDR3 amino acids: CASSIGGHGAYEQYF. The CDR3 DNA sequence: TGTGCCAGTAGTATAGGAGGACATGGGGCCTACGAGCAGTACTTC.

V and J are TRBV11-2 and TRBJ2-7, with 10 positions matching TRBD2. CDR3 size: 13 residues. CDR1 is SGHAT, CDR2 FQNNGV, per germline. The V gene end was trimmed by 5 bases and the J gene end by 6 bases; junction bases not matched to a gene: 4. CDR3 DNA sequence: TGTGCCAGCAGCCTAACTAGCGGGACCGAGCAGTACTTC. Amino acids: CASSLTSGTEQYF.

The CDR3 region is CSASSVRSYNEQFF. As DNA, the CDR3 is TGCAGTGCGAGTTCCGTGCGGAGCTACAATGAGCAGTTCTTC. The chain has TRBV20-1 and TRBJ2-1; no clear D gene. Trimming removed 6 bases at V and 3 bases at J, with 15 bases between. Germline V gene sequence: CDR1 DFQATT, CDR2 SNEGSKA (reference sequence). This CDR3 has 14 residues.

For the CDR3, the DNA is TGTGCCAGCAGCGTAGTATCGGGAGATGAGCAGTTCTTC. It translates to CASSVVSGDEQFF. The chain recombines TRBV9 with TRBJ2-1, with D maybe TRBD2 (6 bases). CDR1 is SGDLS and CDR2 is YYNGEE in the germline V gene. The CDR3 is 13 amino acids. The V and J ends lost 0 bases and 8 bases respectively, with 9 bases between them.

V is TRBV9 and J is TRBJ2-7; TRBD1 might be the D (6 bases). Germline lookup yields CDR1 SGDLS and CDR2 YYNGEE. Trimming removed 3 bases from V and 3 bases from J, with 16 bases in between. The length of the CDR3 is 15 residues. CDR3 residues: CASSAQGSQNYEQYF. The CDR3 DNA reads TGTGCCAGCAGCGCTCAGGGGTCACAAAACTACGAGCAGTACTTC.

The rearrangement joins TRBV9 to TRBJ1-3; D gene unclear. The CDR3 loop spans 13 amino acids. V lost 4 bases and J 2 bases, leaving 7 bases between the germline ends. In germline, CDR1 is SGDLS, CDR2 YYNGEE. The CDR3 DNA is TGTGCCAGCAGCTTAACGACTGGAAACACCATATATTTT. It is translated as CASSLTTGNTIYF.

V gene TRBV6-6 combines with J gene TRBJ2-3; D is possibly TRBD1 (6 bases). CDR1 and CDR2 (germline): MNHNY, SVGAGI (reference sequence). The CDR3 is made up of 14 amino acids. The V end lost 5 bases, the J end lost 0 bases, and 9 bases lay between the germline ends. The CDR3 nucleotides are TGTGCCAGCAGTACAGGGTTTAGCACAGATACGCAGTATTTT. The encoded protein is CASSTGFSTDTQYF.

The rearrangement links TRBV5-1 to TRBJ1-3; 8 bases line up with TRBD1. The CDR3 runs to 13 residues. V trimming: 4 bases; J trimming: 8 bases; junction bases outside the gene matches: 5. CDR1 and CDR2 (germline): SGHRS, YFSETQ. The CDR3 spells CASSHGTGDTIYF. In DNA form, the CDR3 reads TGCGCCAGCAGCCACGGGACAGGCGACACCATATATTTT.

This clone was detected only a few times. V gene TRBV7-9 combines with J gene TRBJ2-7; possibly TRBD2 for D (6 bases). The V gene's germline CDR1 is SEHNR and CDR2 FQNEAQ (reference sequence). V was clipped by 2 bases and J by 0 bases, with 8 bases between them. This CDR3 comprises 14 residues. The CDR3 region has the DNA TGTGCCAGCAGCTTACCCGGGAGCTCCTACGAGCAGTACTTC. Its translation is CASSLPGSSYEQYF.

The chain employs TRBV19 and TRBJ2-1, with TRBD2 identical over 9 bases. Germline loops: CDR1 LNHDA, CDR2 SQIVND (reference sequence). The CDR3 totals 14 residues. The V gene end was trimmed by 5 bases and the J gene end by 8 bases; junction bases not matched to a gene: 7. The CDR3 coding sequence is TGTGCCAGTAGTTCCCTAGCGGGATTCTATGAGCAGTTCTTC. Protein sequence: CASSSLAGFYEQFF.